Listed below are T cell receptor beta chains from one sample, sequenced in a study of cytomegalovirus exposure and HLA in healthy donors. The repertoire was sequenced with immunoSEQ multiplex PCR; TCRdb's copy has only in-frame clones and lacks some. The sample has fewer than 200,000 clones, roughly 85% seen once. Sequencing input: PBMCs. The receptors derive from a male donor in good health and CMV-seronegative. CDR3s include the opening cysteine and the closing phenylalanine or tryptophan. The D gene is left open where the match is weak. Part of the rows lack a size; the others show once, few, many or a class for expanded clones.

D	V	size	J	CDR3
NA	TRBV19	NA	TRBJ2-7	CASSIPGGAYEQCF
NA	TRBV6-1	NA	TRBJ1-4	CASSDDSLTNEKLFF
TRBD1	TRBV11-2	NA	TRBJ2-6	CASSFRQGAGANVLTF
NA	TRBV7-3	NA	TRBJ2-1	CASSLGSDSYNEQFF
TRBD2	TRBV28	NA	TRBJ2-7	CASLGQGGGTYEQYF
TRBD1	TRBV5-8	few	TRBJ1-2	CASSLGDSRFGYTF
NA	TRBV28	NA	TRBJ2-2	CASSSDAGGELFF
NA	TRBV28	NA	TRBJ2-7	CASSLSGRYEQYF
TRBD1	TRBV10-3	NA	TRBJ1-1	CAIMAGTGETEAFF
NA	TRBV10-3	NA	TRBJ2-7	CAISEGSSYEQYF
NA	TRBV18	few	TRBJ1-5	CASSQLRNQPQHF
NA	TRBV6-5	NA	TRBJ1-2	CASSRGDLYGYTF
TRBD2	TRBV4-2	NA	TRBJ2-2	CASSQVSGGQGELFF
TRBD1	TRBV5-1	NA	TRBJ2-3	CASSLGQGLTDTQYF
NA	TRBV7-9	NA	TRBJ2-2	CASSLWTGVAGELFF
TRBD1	TRBV5-5	few	TRBJ1-5	CASSFGPTGEPQHF
TRBD2	TRBV5-1	NA	TRBJ2-5	CASSLIKTSGTQETQYF
NA	TRBV18	few	TRBJ2-3	CASSTTGGKSTDTQYF
TRBD2	TRBV7-3	NA	TRBJ2-3	CASSLTSGDTDTQYF
NA	TRBV6-5	NA	TRBJ1-5	CASNLANQPQHF
NA	TRBV7-6	NA	TRBJ2-2	CASSLSGDTGELFF
NA	TRBV29-1	NA	TRBJ2-2	CSVGADTNTGELFF
NA	TRBV4-1	NA	TRBJ1-3	CASSRGTQGSGNTIYF
TRBD1	TRBV11-3	few	TRBJ2-3	CASSSGTGASTDTQYF
NA	TRBV10-2	NA	TRBJ2-5	CASSGQGETQYF
TRBD2	TRBV27	NA	TRBJ2-1	CASSQLSGRNEQFF
TRBD1	TRBV4-3	NA	TRBJ2-7	CASSQDLDRGRSSYEQYF
NA	TRBV6-1	NA	TRBJ2-7	CASSDWGAYEQYF
TRBD2	TRBV29-1	NA	TRBJ2-1	CSGSTSGMSNEQFF
TRBD1	TRBV7-9	once	TRBJ2-7	CASSNRDSSYEQYF
TRBD2	TRBV7-2	NA	TRBJ2-5	CASSLVGSGGKQETQYF
NA	TRBV9	NA	TRBJ2-1	CASSVAGGGEQFF
TRBD2	TRBV7-6	NA	TRBJ2-1	CASSLVGQGLAVDEQFF
NA	TRBV7-9	NA	TRBJ2-7	CASSPRDWGEYEQYF
NA	TRBV9	NA	TRBJ1-1	CASSVDRATEAFF
TRBD2	TRBV19	few	TRBJ2-1	CASTPFPIGGGTYNEQFF
TRBD1	TRBV5-4	NA	NA	CASSSDRVGSYEQYF
TRBD1	TRBV7-6	NA	TRBJ1-1	CASSSQGAEAFF
NA	TRBV7-8	NA	TRBJ2-5	CASLIEETQYF
NA	TRBV4-1	NA	TRBJ1-1	CASSGGGTEAFF
TRBD1	TRBV6-5	NA	TRBJ1-5	CASSYSTGGNQPQHF
TRBD1	TRBV30	NA	TRBJ1-1	CAWSAGGPGAFF
NA	TRBV7-9	NA	TRBJ2-5	CASSLVGVRETQYF
NA	TRBV7-9	NA	TRBJ2-1	CASSHGTPQKKSSYNEQFF
TRBD1	TRBV7-6	NA	TRBJ1-2	CASSLYGTARGYGYTF
TRBD1	TRBV19	few	TRBJ2-1	CASSPTRDRDDNEQFF
TRBD2	TRBV5-1	NA	TRBJ2-1	CASSRTSGRVPNEQFF
NA	TRBV6-5	NA	TRBJ1-3	CASSYGGYSGNTIYF
NA	TRBV7-7	NA	TRBJ2-3	CASSLRTSTDTQYF
TRBD1	TRBV6-5	NA	TRBJ2-1	CASSYSWTGDNEQFF
NA	TRBV15	NA	TRBJ2-7	CATNNAGKAYEQYF
NA	TRBV19	NA	TRBJ1-2	CASSYGEVVNYGYTF
NA	TRBV18	NA	TRBJ2-7	CASSPYSTYEQYF
NA	TRBV28	NA	TRBJ1-1	CASSFGAGTEAFF
TRBD2	TRBV5-4	NA	TRBJ2-4	CASSSNSGSKNIQYF